This T cell receptor (beta chain) emerged from a study of cytomegalovirus exposure and HLA in healthy donors. The CDR3 has 11 residues. Deletions cut 3 bases from V and 9 bases from J, with 6 bases between. From germline, CDR1 is SGHVS and CDR2 FQNEAQ. The study ran its PCR with 60 Vbeta and 13 Jbeta primers. Measured with immunoSEQ multiplex PCR; TCRdb has only the in-frame clones, and not every one. The sample has over 150,000 clones; roughly four fifths are singletons. The receptor was isolated from a man younger than 35 in good health and CMV-seronegative. The J gene is TRBJ2-4, the V gene TRBV7-8, with D tentatively TRBD2 (5 bases). Material for sequencing was PBMCs. The CDR3 loop reads CASSFRGIQYF. In DNA form, the CDR3 reads TGTGCCAGCAGCTTTCGGGGCATTCAGTACTTC.